These T cell receptor beta chains were read from a single sample in a study of OX40 agonist ivuxolimab in advanced cancers. Generated by immunoSEQ multiplex PCR, the TCRdb table keeps only in-frame clones and is missing some. The repertoire holds more than 80,000 clones, with 75% to 95% as singletons. The sample was CD4+ or CD8+ T cells sorted from blood, taken in a trial of the OX40 agonist ivuxolimab. These receptors were collected from an adult with an advanced solid tumor such as melanoma, head and neck, liver or kidney cancer. The CDR3 runs from the conserved cysteine through the conserved F or W. Clone size is given for some rows only: seen once, a few or many times, or a class if the clone is expanded.

>NA|13|TRBV28|TRBJ1-4
CATTISTNEKLFF
>NA|15|TRBV4-2|TRBJ1-1
CASSQPGQGSTEAFF
>few|16|TRBV18|TRBJ1-1
CASSPPGGRSNTEAFF
>NA|14|TRBV30|TRBJ1-1
CAWSVGPQGTEAFF
>NA|15|TRBV30|TRBJ2-2
CAWSVLDTPTGELFF
>NA|14|TRBV5-5|TRBJ2-6
CASRSHSGANVLTF
>NA|15|TRBV5-1|TRBJ1-5
CASSSQGASNQPQHF
>NA|14|TRBV19|TRBJ1-5
CASSVSGGDQPQHF
>NA|15|TRBV28|TRBJ1-4
CASVGTGGAFEKLFF
>NA|19|TRBV5-6|TRBJ2-3
CASSLTFGLAGDTTDTQYF
>NA|12|TRBV11-2|TRBJ2-7
CASVSSGGEQYF
>NA|16|TRBV4-2|TRBJ2-6
CASSQEGSGGANVLTF